The 26 T cell receptor beta chains reported below all come from one sample, sequenced in a study of blood T cell repertoires in COVID-19 (dated by TCRdb to about 2020). Library creation used the immunoSEQ multiplex PCR assay. TCRdb re-hosts the immuneACCESS table, in-frame sequences only. Its copies lack some clones; in the studies checked, an unresolved V gene accounts for under half of them, and the cause for the rest is not known. The sample table holds 50,000 to 70,000 clones, of which 60% to 85% were seen once. Approximately 3% of the sample is in the top ten clones. Sequencing was done on a sample of peripheral blood. Receptor source: a man aged 55 to 70 with acute or convalescent COVID-19.

The table lists this clone with a few counts. The chain combines TRBV10-3 with TRBJ2-7; 7 bases map to TRBD1. In germline, CDR1 is ENHRY, CDR2 SYGVKD. V lost 1 base and J lost 5; bases outside the gene matches: 5. There are 14 residues in the CDR3. DNA of the CDR3: TGTGCCATCAGTGAGTGGCAGGGGGTAAACGAGCAGTACTTC. It codes for CAISEWQGVNEQYF.

This clone was found a few times. V is TRBV5-1 and J is TRBJ2-2, with TRBD1 matching 8 bases. CDR3 length: 17 residues. CDR1 is SGHRS, CDR2 YFSETQ, per germline. After removal of 4 bases from V and 4 bases from J, the junction contained 12 bases not matched to a gene. CDR3: CASSRGPTGDLTGELFF. The CDR3 region has the DNA TGCGCCAGCAGCCGGGGGCCGACAGGGGACCTCACCGGGGAGCTGTTTTTT.

The chain combines TRBV7-2 with TRBJ1-1; D is possibly TRBD1 (5 bases). Germline V gene data show CDR1 as SGHTA and CDR2 as FQGNSA. V lost 3 bases, J lost 4 bases, and 9 bases lay in between. The CDR3 consists of 13 residues. The CDR3, as DNA: TGTGCCAGCAGCTTTGGGCAGGGCACTGAAGCTTTCTTT. Translation gives CASSFGQGTEAFF.

Ten or more counts support this clone. V and J are TRBV6-6 and TRBJ1-5; 7 bases agree with TRBD1. Germline CDR1 is MNHNY and CDR2 is SVGAGI (reference sequence). This CDR3 region has 13 residues. The ends lost 10 bases at V and 4 bases at J; junction bases unmatched: 7. The CDR3 region has the DNA TGTGCCACCGCGACAGGGCAGAATCAGCCCCAGCATTTT. Translating gives CATATGQNQPQHF.

This clone has only one observation. This chain links TRBV6-4 with TRBJ2-2; weak D call: TRBD2 (5 bases). This CDR3 comprises 13 residues. Germline CDR1 MRHNA, CDR2 SNTAGT. V was shortened by 6 bases and J by 7 bases, with 12 bases between the two germline ends. DNA for the CDR3: TGTGCCAGCAGCCCGGAGGTGGGCGGGGAGCTGTTTTTT. This codes for CASSPEVGGELFF.

V is TRBV28 and J is TRBJ1-2, with D perhaps TRBD1 (5 bases). Germline CDR1 reads MDHEN; CDR2 reads SYDVKM. V dropped 10 bases and J dropped 4 bases, with 13 bases sitting between them. The CDR3 extends over 12 amino acids. DNA for the CDR3: TGTGCCACCGCTGGGCAGGGCTATGGCTACACCTTC. Translated, it gives CATAGQGYGYTF.

In this sample, this clone turned up a few times. The gene calls are TRBV5-1 and TRBJ2-1, with a weak D call TRBD2 (6 bases). Trimming left V 7 bases short and J 1 base short, with 12 bases between. Germline-derived CDR1 and CDR2 are SGHRS and YFSETQ. The CDR3 has 14 amino acids. The CDR3 nucleotides are TGCGCCAGCGGGGGTGCGGGGTCCTACAATGAGCAGTTCTTC. It is translated as CASGGAGSYNEQFF.

A few counts support this clone. The chain links TRBV7-2 to TRBJ2-3, with D tentatively TRBD2 (5 bases). V lost 2 bases and J 7 bases, leaving 13 bases between the germline ends. The CDR3 is 14 residues long. The germline V gene encodes CDR1 SGHTA and CDR2 FQGNSA. The CDR3 loop reads CASSLRDSVYTQYF. CDR3 coding DNA: TGTGCCAGCAGCTTAAGGGATAGCGTGTATACGCAGTATTTT.

DNA for the CDR3: TGTGCCTGGAGTGCGGGTACCCGGGTTGGCGAGCAGTACTTC. Translation gives CAWSAGTRVGEQYF. This chain uses TRBV30 with TRBJ2-7; D gene uncertain. CDR1 is GTSNPN, CDR2 SVGIG, per germline (reference sequence). This CDR3 has 14 amino acids. Trimming shortened V by 1 base and J by 6 bases, and 16 bases separated the two germline ends.

The CDR3 loop is CASSGGLAGPDNEQFF. In DNA form, the CDR3 reads TGTGCCAGCAGCGGGGGACTAGCGGGGCCAGACAATGAGCAGTTCTTC. The chain has TRBV9 and TRBJ2-1; 13 positions agree with TRBD2. Germline V gives CDR1 SGDLS, CDR2 YYNGEE. The CDR3 sequence is 16 residues long. V trimming: 3 bases; J trimming: 5 bases; junction bases outside the gene matches: 5.

The rearrangement joins TRBV5-1 to TRBJ1-6; 7 positions match TRBD1. With V trimmed by 0 bases and J by 6 bases, 3 bases remained unmatched. The CDR3 covers 15 residues. Germline V lookup: CDR1 SGHRS, CDR2 YFSETQ. The CDR3 region is CASSLAGGVNSPLHF. The CDR3 coding sequence is TGCGCCAGCAGCTTGGCAGGGGGTGTTAATTCACCCCTCCACTTT.

V usage is TRBV5-1 and J usage is TRBJ2-1; D is unclear. Deletions cut 5 bases from V and 2 bases from J, with 8 bases between. The CDR3 covers 13 residues. Germline V lookup: CDR1 SGHRS, CDR2 YFSETQ. Written as DNA, the CDR3 is TGCGCCAGCAGTGGAGAGACCTACAATGAGCAGTTCTTC. Amino acid sequence: CASSGETYNEQFF.

This rearrangement joins TRBV28 to TRBJ1-5, with a tentative D call TRBD1 (5 bases). CDR3 length: 16 residues. Germline values: CDR1 MDHEN, CDR2 SYDVKM. The V end was cut by 6 bases, the J end by 0 bases, with 15 bases between. CDR3 DNA: TGTGCCAGCAGCCCACCGACAGCGTATAGCAATCAGCCCCAGCATTTT. Translating it yields CASSPPTAYSNQPQHF.

This chain joins TRBV19 and TRBJ1-1; weak D call: TRBD1 (5 bases). The germline V and J ends were trimmed by 8 bases and 0 bases, with 10 bases remaining between them. The CDR3 consists of 13 residues. Germline values: CDR1 LNHDA, CDR2 SQIVND (reference sequence). CDR3 protein: CASEQVMNTEAFF. The CDR3 DNA reads TGTGCCAGTGAACAGGTAATGAACACTGAAGCTTTCTTT.

This clone has just a few counts. The chain is built from TRBV7-3 and TRBJ2-3; 7 bases fit TRBD1. Per the germline V gene, CDR1 is SGHTA and CDR2 is FQGTGA. Trimming at V came to 5 bases and at J to 3 bases, leaving 5 bases not matched to a gene. The CDR3 is 14 amino acids. The CDR3 DNA reads as TGTGCCAGCAGCCAGAGGGACAGTACAGATACGCAGTATTTT. Its translation: CASSQRDSTDTQYF.

J is TRBJ1-1 and V is TRBV6-6, with D possibly TRBD1 on 5 matching bases. CDR3 length: 13 residues. V was pared by 1 base and J by 3 bases, with 6 bases between. Germline V lookup: CDR1 MNHNY, CDR2 SVGAGI (reference sequence). The CDR3 DNA follows: TGTGCCAGCAGTTACTTCAGGGACACTGAAGCTTTCTTT. This codes for CASSYFRDTEAFF.

The chain combines TRBV7-6 with TRBJ2-5; 7 bases line up with TRBD1. The germline V gene has CDR1 SGHVS and CDR2 FNYEAQ. The ends lost 2 bases at V and 4 bases at J; junction bases unmatched: 7. The CDR3 length is 15 residues. The CDR3 DNA follows: TGTGCCAGCAGCTTAAAAGGACAGGTTGTAGAGACCCAGTACTTC. It is translated as CASSLKGQVVETQYF.

V gene TRBV24-1 combines with J gene TRBJ2-1, with TRBD2 matching 12 bases. The CDR3 spans 17 residues. Germline V gives CDR1 KGHDR, CDR2 SFDVKD. Losses at the gene ends were 1 base for V and 9 bases for J; bases not matched to a gene: 9. The CDR3 DNA reads as TGTGCCACCAGTGATTTCGAGACTAGCGGGGGAGGGAGTGAGCAGTTCTTC. Translated: CATSDFETSGGGSEQFF.

The rearrangement links TRBV27 to TRBJ1-5, with TRBD1 as a possible D gene (5 bases). Per the germline V gene, CDR1 is MNHEY and CDR2 is SMNVEV (reference sequence). The CDR3 is 13 amino acids. Deletions cut 5 bases from V and 6 bases from J, with 11 bases between. Written as DNA, the CDR3 is TGTGCCAGCAGTCCAGGGTCCGGTCAGCCCCAGCATTTT. Translating gives CASSPGSGQPQHF.

V and J are TRBV29-1 and TRBJ1-1; D may be TRBD1 (5 bases). This CDR3 comprises 14 residues. Germline CDR1 and CDR2: SQVTM and ANQGSEA. Trimming took 6 bases from V and 5 from J, leaving 19 bases between them. The CDR3: CSVRWTLGDTEAFF. In DNA form, the CDR3 reads TGCAGCGTCCGATGGACCTTAGGGGATACTGAAGCTTTCTTT. Full variable domain (outside the CDR3, taken from reference TRBV29-1 and TRBJ1-1): SAVISQKPSRDICQRGTSLTIQCQVDSQVTMMFWYRQQPGQSLTLIATANQGSEATYESGFVIDKFPISRPNLTFSTLTVSNMSPEDSSIYLCSVRWTLGDTEAFFGQGTRLTVV.

In its sample, this clone was seen once. This rearrangement joins TRBV29-1 to TRBJ2-3; TRBD2 aligns across 7 bases. This CDR3 spans 15 amino acids. Germline CDR1 reads SQVTM; CDR2 reads ANQGSEA. Trimming cost V 3 bases and J 0 bases; bases outside gene matches: 6. The CDR3 spells CSVDGLAASTDTQYF. Here the CDR3 DNA reads TGCAGCGTTGATGGGCTAGCGGCTAGCACAGATACGCAGTATTTT.

The genes are TRBV14 and TRBJ1-4; 7 positions agree with TRBD1. The CDR3 has 16 amino acids. Germline assignment: CDR1 SGHDN and CDR2 FVKESK. V lost 1 base to trimming and J lost 6 bases; unmatched junction nucleotides: 8. CDR3 in amino acids: CASSQGRGRGYEKLFF. DNA for the CDR3: TGTGCCAGCAGCCAAGGAAGGGGCAGGGGGTATGAAAAACTGTTTTTT.

The V call is TRBV10-1, the J call TRBJ1-2; D not resolved. This CDR3 contains 8 residues. Germline V lookup: CDR1 WNHNN, CDR2 SYGVQD (reference sequence). With 10 bases removed from V and 7 bases from J, the gap between germline ends came to 4 bases. The CDR3 protein is CAIRGYTF. CDR3 bases: TGCGCCATCCGTGGCTACACCTTC.

V usage is TRBV5-1 and J usage is TRBJ2-1; a possible D gene is TRBD2 (6 bases). This CDR3 is 14 amino acids long. The ends were cut back, 4 bases at V and 6 bases at J, with 14 bases in the middle. Germline V gives CDR1 SGHRS, CDR2 YFSETQ. CDR3 protein: CASSGGLNSNEQFF. The CDR3 DNA sequence: TGCGCCAGCAGCGGGGGACTTAATAGCAATGAGCAGTTCTTC.

The chain employs TRBV2 and TRBJ2-3; 14 bases line up with TRBD2. CDR3 length: 15 amino acids. Germline CDR1 SNHLY, CDR2 FYNNEI. With 7 bases clipped from V and 4 bases from J, the junction kept 4 bases outside the gene matches. CDR3 amino acids: CASIGTSGGPDTQYF. The CDR3 bases are TGTGCCAGCATTGGGACTAGCGGGGGCCCAGATACGCAGTATTTT.

The rearrangement joins TRBV5-1 to TRBJ2-7; weak D call: TRBD1 (5 bases). The germline CDR1 and CDR2 sequences are SGHRS and YFSETQ. Trimming cost V 3 bases and J 3 bases, with 16 bases left between them. The length of the CDR3 is 15 residues. CDR3 nucleotides: TGCGCCAGCAGCTCCAAGGGGCTGTCCATCTACGAGCAGTACTTC. Translation gives CASSSKGLSIYEQYF.